Following are 25 T cell receptor beta chains from one sample sequenced in a study of T cell changes during pregnancy in multiple sclerosis. Using immunoSEQ multiplex PCR, the repertoire was profiled, and TCRdb retains in-frame clones only, with some absent. The table records some 80,000 clones, around 94% of them present only once. The source was CD4+ T cells from peripheral blood mononuclear cells, collected after pregnancy. The receptor source for this set is a female donor with multiple sclerosis, enrolled in a pregnancy study.

V usage is TRBV7-2 and J usage is TRBJ2-3, with 9 bases matching TRBD2. The V and J ends lost 6 bases and 2 bases, in that order; junction bases with no gene match: 15. This CDR3 has 18 amino acids. Germline CDR1 SGHTA, CDR2 FQGNSA. This CDR3 is CASSSLRLAGLPTDTQYF. The CDR3 DNA follows: TGTGCCAGCAGTTCTTTACGGCTAGCGGGGCTTCCCACAGATACGCAGTATTTT.

The rearrangement links TRBV5-1 to TRBJ1-5; D might be TRBD1 (5 bases). This CDR3 is 15 amino acids long. Germline CDR1 is SGHRS and CDR2 is YFSETQ. V was trimmed by 4 bases and J by 1 base, leaving 12 bases between them. The CDR3 is CASSPTQGSNQPQHF. DNA for the CDR3: TGCGCCAGCAGCCCCACCCAGGGAAGCAATCAGCCCCAGCATTTT.

The V gene is TRBV18, the J gene TRBJ2-7; 8 nucleotides align to TRBD2. There are 15 residues in the CDR3. V lost 1 base, J lost 2 bases, and 4 bases stayed unmatched. Germline V lookup: CDR1 KGHSH, CDR2 LQKENI. CDR3 loop: CASSPQSGSPYEQYF. CDR3 DNA sequence: TGTGCCAGCTCACCACAAAGCGGGAGTCCCTACGAGCAGTACTTC.

This rearrangement joins TRBV5-1 to TRBJ2-3; a weak D match, TRBD1 (5 bases). Trimming removed 6 bases at V and 2 bases at J, with 10 bases between. This CDR3 is built from 13 residues. CDR1 SGHRS and CDR2 YFSETQ come from the germline V gene. Here the CDR3 reads CASTGQNTDTQYF. The CDR3 bases are TGCGCCAGCACCGGACAAAACACAGATACGCAGTATTTT.

The chain carries TRBV9 and TRBJ2-2, with TRBD2 matching 9 bases. Trimming cost V 0 bases and J 6 bases; bases outside gene matches: 9. Germline assignment: CDR1 SGDLS and CDR2 YYNGEE. The CDR3 sequence is 17 residues long. The CDR3 loop reads CASSVVPSGIRAGELFF. In DNA, the CDR3 is TGTGCCAGCAGCGTAGTACCTAGCGGGATTCGGGCCGGGGAGCTGTTTTTT.

The chain is built from TRBV28 and TRBJ1-2; 9 bases match TRBD1. The trim removed 6 bases at V and 8 bases at J, leaving 13 bases unmatched. There are 15 residues in the CDR3. Germline V gene sequence: CDR1 MDHEN, CDR2 SYDVKM. The CDR3 region has the DNA TGTGCCAGCAGCCCGATCGGGACAGGGCCACTAGGCTACACCTTC. Its protein product is CASSPIGTGPLGYTF.

This clone was counted once. V gene TRBV4-3 combines with J gene TRBJ1-5; tentative D call: TRBD1 (5 bases). This CDR3 spans 15 amino acids. Germline values: CDR1 LGHNA, CDR2 YSLEER. Trimming removed 2 bases from V and 4 bases from J, with 12 bases in between. The CDR3 protein is CASSQMAGRNQPQHF. The DNA for the CDR3 is TGCGCCAGCAGCCAAATGGCAGGGCGAAATCAGCCCCAGCATTTT.

The chain has TRBV10-3 and TRBJ2-7; tentative D call: TRBD1 (7 bases). This CDR3 region has 15 residues. Trimming removed 5 bases from V and 4 bases from J, with 18 bases in between. Germline V lookup: CDR1 ENHRY, CDR2 SYGVKD. For the CDR3, the DNA is TGTGCCATCAGTAAGGGGACTCTACAGGGGTACGAGCAGTACTTC. Translated, it gives CAISKGTLQGYEQYF.

The chain couples TRBV5-1 to TRBJ2-5; tentative D call: TRBD1 (6 bases). The CDR3 totals 17 residues. Germline V gene sequence: CDR1 SGHRS, CDR2 YFSETQ. V lost 0 bases and J 0 bases, leaving 15 bases between the germline ends. The CDR3 DNA is TGCGCCAGCAGCTTGGGCCGACGGACAGTGTACCAAGAGACCCAGTACTTC. It is translated as CASSLGRRTVYQETQYF.

The rearrangement links TRBV5-4 to TRBJ2-7; possibly TRBD2 for D (6 bases). V dropped 3 bases and J dropped 0 bases, with 16 bases sitting between them. The CDR3 contains 16 residues. Germline values: CDR1 SGHNT, CDR2 YYREEE (reference sequence). In DNA form, the CDR3 reads TGTGCCAGCAGCTCGGCCGGGGGACTCAACTCCTACGAGCAGTACTTC. Translation: CASSSAGGLNSYEQYF.

The chain combines TRBV27 with TRBJ1-5, with TRBD1 matching 8 bases. The CDR3 length is 14 residues. CDR1 and CDR2 from the germline V gene are MNHEY and SMNVEV (reference sequence). The ends lost 5 bases at V and 6 bases at J; junction bases unmatched: 6. For the CDR3, the DNA is TGTGCCAGCAGTCGCACAGGGGGAGGTCAGCCCCAGCATTTT. This encodes CASSRTGGGQPQHF.

V gene TRBV10-3 combines with J gene TRBJ2-2, with 11 bases matching TRBD1. The J segment lost 6 bases and the V segment lost 6 bases, leaving 6 bases of the junction unmatched. The CDR3 runs to 15 residues. The germline gives CDR1 ENHRY, CDR2 SYGVKD. The CDR3 reads CAIRGTGGRAGELFF. For the CDR3, the DNA is TGTGCCATCAGGGGGACAGGGGGAAGAGCCGGGGAGCTGTTTTTT.

The chain joins TRBV28 to TRBJ2-3; 8 bases fit TRBD2. Germline values: CDR1 MDHEN, CDR2 SYDVKM. The J segment lost 5 bases and the V segment lost 5 bases, leaving 15 bases of the junction unmatched. This CDR3 comprises 17 residues. The CDR3 region is CASSPQAGGRRGDTQYF. CDR3 sequence (DNA): TGTGCCAGCAGTCCCCAGGCGGGAGGCCGAAGGGGAGATACGCAGTATTTT.

The rearrangement joins TRBV29-1 to TRBJ2-7, with 10 bases identical to TRBD2. This CDR3 spans 13 amino acids. Trimming removed 7 bases from V and 2 bases from J; junction bases left unmatched: 5. CDR1 and CDR2 from the germline V gene are SQVTM and ANQGSEA. CDR3: CSAVAGGPYEQYF. In nucleotides, the CDR3 is TGCAGCGCTGTAGCGGGAGGCCCCTACGAGCAGTACTTC.

This clone was observed a few times. The V call is TRBV21-1, the J call TRBJ2-1; whether TRBD1, the table's D call, matches the DNA was not checked. TRBV21-1 is annotated as a pseudogene. This CDR3 comprises 13 residues. For the CDR3, the DNA is TGTGCCTGCAACAGGATTCCACACCCTGAGCAGTTCTTC. Protein product: CACNRIPHPEQFF.

This chain joins TRBV7-9 and TRBJ2-1, with D uncertain. The ends were cut back, 4 bases at V and 4 bases at J, with 14 bases in the middle. CDR3 length equals 15 residues. Germline V CDR1 and CDR2: SEHNR, FQNEAQ (reference sequence). The CDR3 loop reads CASSSPAEEYNEQFF. Here the CDR3 DNA reads TGTGCCAGCAGCTCTCCGGCTGAGGAGTACAATGAGCAGTTCTTC. The full variable domain, its missing parts supplied by reference TRBV7-9 and TRBJ2-1, is DTGVSQNPRHKITKRGQNVTFRCDPISEHNRLYWYRQTLGQGPEFLTYFQNEAQLEKSRLLSDRFSAERPKGSFSTLEIQRTEQGDSAMYLCASSSPAEEYNEQFFGPGTRLTVL.

The chain employs TRBV29-1 and TRBJ2-5; D possibly corresponds to TRBD1 (5 bases). This CDR3 spans 14 amino acids. V was cut by 4 bases and J by 0 bases, with 12 bases left in between. Germline V gene lookup returns CDR1 SQVTM and CDR2 ANQGSEA. For the CDR3, the DNA is TGCAGCGTTGCGACAGATTGGTACCAAGAGACCCAGTACTTC. It specifies CSVATDWYQETQYF. The variable domain in full, completed from reference TRBV29-1 and TRBJ2-5, reads SAVISQKPSRDICQRGTSLTIQCQVDSQVTMMFWYRQQPGQSLTLIATANQGSEATYESGFVIDKFPISRPNLTFSTLTVSNMSPEDSSIYLCSVATDWYQETQYFGPGTRLLVL.

This clone was counted once. J is TRBJ2-5 and V is TRBV5-4; TRBD2 might be the D (5 bases). The germline V and J ends were trimmed by 0 bases and 1 base, with 7 bases remaining between them. Germline V gene sequence: CDR1 SGHNT, CDR2 YYREEE (reference sequence). The length of the CDR3 is 14 residues. Here the CDR3 DNA reads TGTGCCAGCAGCTTGGGTAGCGTCCAAGAGACCCAGTACTTC. This codes for CASSLGSVQETQYF.

The genes are TRBV7-3 and TRBJ2-2; TRBD2 agrees at 14 bases. The trim removed 2 bases at V and 5 bases at J, leaving 7 bases unmatched. Germline CDR1 reads SGHTA; CDR2 reads FQGTGA. This CDR3 has 18 amino acids. CDR3 DNA: TGTGCCAGCAGCTTAGGGGGACTAGCGGGAGCGAGGACCGGGGAGCTGTTTTTT. This translates into CASSLGGLAGARTGELFF.

The J gene is TRBJ2-1, the V gene TRBV7-2; a possible D gene is TRBD2 (5 bases). V lost 4 bases to trimming and J lost 0 bases, with 10 bases between them. Germline V gene sequence: CDR1 SGHTA, CDR2 FQGNSA. The CDR3 consists of 15 residues. The CDR3 DNA reads as TGTGCCAGCAGCTACGGTAGCGCCTCCTACAATGAGCAGTTCTTC. It is translated as CASSYGSASYNEQFF.

The chain employs TRBV7-3 and TRBJ2-3, with TRBD1 matching 7 bases. The J segment lost 4 bases and the V segment lost 4 bases, leaving 8 bases of the junction unmatched. The CDR3 consists of 15 residues. Germline V gene data show CDR1 as SGHTA and CDR2 as FQGTGA. For the CDR3, the DNA is TGTGCCAGCAGCTCCACAGGGGCAGGGGCAGATACGCAGTATTTT. Its translation is CASSSTGAGADTQYF. Based on the CDR3 plus reference TRBV7-3 and TRBJ2-3, the full variable domain is GAGVSQTPSNKVTEKGKYVELRCDPISGHTALYWYRQSLGQGPEFLIYFQGTGAADDSGLPNDRFFAVRPEGSVSTLKIQRTERGDSAVYLCASSSTGAGADTQYFGPGTRLTVL.

The chain links TRBV28 to TRBJ1-5, with 8 bases matching TRBD1. V lost 3 bases, J lost 2 bases, and 12 bases stayed unmatched. Germline V gives CDR1 MDHEN, CDR2 SYDVKM. The CDR3 contains 18 residues. The CDR3 region is CASSFGQGQYVGNQPQHF. CDR3 nucleotide sequence: TGTGCCAGCAGTTTCGGACAGGGCCAGTATGTCGGCAATCAGCCCCAGCATTTT.

The rearrangement joins TRBV28 to TRBJ2-2; 8 bases line up with TRBD1. Germline CDR1 and CDR2: MDHEN and SYDVKM. The CDR3 loop spans 19 amino acids. With 3 bases clipped from V and 3 bases from J, the junction kept 15 bases outside the gene matches. The CDR3 sequence: CASSFPGTGFYVDTGELFF. The CDR3 DNA is TGTGCCAGCAGTTTCCCCGGGACAGGCTTTTACGTGGACACCGGGGAGCTGTTTTTT.

The chain is built from TRBV28 and TRBJ2-7; 9 positions match TRBD2. This CDR3 has 16 amino acids. CDR1 and CDR2 (germline): MDHEN, SYDVKM. V shed 1 base, J shed 6 bases, and the junction held 10 bases outside the gene matches. CDR3 protein: CASSLYGREGRREQYF. The CDR3 DNA reads TGTGCCAGCAGTTTATATGGGCGGGAGGGCCGTCGCGAGCAGTACTTC.

In its sample, this clone was seen once. The V and J genes are TRBV5-1 and TRBJ2-5; D is ambiguous. Germline CDR1 reads SGHRS; CDR2 reads YFSETQ. The CDR3 has 16 residues. V lost 0 bases and J lost 0, with 12 bases in between. The CDR3 spells CASSLGALPDQETQYF. In DNA, the CDR3 is TGCGCCAGCAGCTTGGGGGCCCTTCCAGACCAAGAGACCCAGTACTTC.